Sequencing of this TCR beta chain was carried out in a study of T cell responses to AZD1222 COVID-19 vaccine. Profiling relied on immunoSEQ multiplex PCR, and the TCRdb table lists in-frame clones only, not all of them. The table shows about 110,000 clones, with about 88% occurring only once. This clone has just one count. Germline V gene data show CDR1 as MDHEN and CDR2 as SYDVKM. This CDR3 is 11 amino acids long. V was shortened by 6 bases and J by 5 bases, with 8 bases between the two germline ends. This chain uses TRBV28 with TRBJ2-7; no reliable D call. The clonotype originates from an adult in good health. The source was peripheral blood, collected on day 0 of AZD1222 vaccination. This CDR3 is CASSRINEQYF. The DNA of the CDR3 is TGTGCCAGCAGCCGCATAAACGAGCAGTACTTC.